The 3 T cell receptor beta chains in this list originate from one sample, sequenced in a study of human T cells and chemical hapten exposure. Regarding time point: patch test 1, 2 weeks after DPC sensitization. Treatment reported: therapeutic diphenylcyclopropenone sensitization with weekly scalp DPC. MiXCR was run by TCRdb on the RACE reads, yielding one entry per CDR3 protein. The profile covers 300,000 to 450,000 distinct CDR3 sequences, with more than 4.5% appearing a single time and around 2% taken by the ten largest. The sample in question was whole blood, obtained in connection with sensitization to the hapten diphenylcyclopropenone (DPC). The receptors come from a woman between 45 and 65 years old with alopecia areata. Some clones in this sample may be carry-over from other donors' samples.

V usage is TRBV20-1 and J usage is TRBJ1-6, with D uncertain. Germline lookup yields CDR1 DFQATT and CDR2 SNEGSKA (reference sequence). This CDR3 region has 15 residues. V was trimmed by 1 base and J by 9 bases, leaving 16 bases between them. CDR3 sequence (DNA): TGCAGTGCTAGAGGGGATGACCGACGGGGTTCACCCCTCCACTTT. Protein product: CSARGDDRRGSPLHF.

The chain's CDR3 is CASSPQGGPSTEAFF. CDR3 DNA sequence: TGTGCCAGCAGCCCGCAAGGAGGCCCGAGCACTGAAGCTTTCTTT. This chain connects TRBV7-3 to TRBJ1-1; D remains ambiguous. V was cut by 5 bases and J by 4 bases, with 17 bases left in between. Germline lookup yields CDR1 SGHTA and CDR2 FQGTGA. The CDR3 sequence is 15 residues long.

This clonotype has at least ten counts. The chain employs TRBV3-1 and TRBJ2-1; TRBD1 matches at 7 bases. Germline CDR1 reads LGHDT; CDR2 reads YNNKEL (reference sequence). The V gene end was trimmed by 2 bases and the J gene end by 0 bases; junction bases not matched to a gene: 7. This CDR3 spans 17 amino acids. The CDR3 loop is CASSQLTGQSSYNEQFF. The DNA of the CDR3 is TGTGCCAGCAGCCAACTGACGGGACAGAGCTCCTACAATGAGCAGTTCTTC.